Here is one T cell receptor beta chain with its context. The length of the CDR3 is 19 residues. Original analysis: Quantification of nucleated cells was approximated via reference gene primer amplification. Clones were read by immunoSEQ multiplex PCR, and TCRdb kept only the in-frame ones, dropping some. The V and J calls and the clone size are those of that table, but D and trimming were determined from the DNA. The sample comprises roughly 70,000 clones, more than 85% of which are singletons, and around 4.2% rests with the top ten. This specimen belongs to a study of blood T cell repertoires in COVID-19.

The rearrangement links TRBV21-1 to TRBJ2-6; TRBD1, the D gene given by the table, was not confirmed from the DNA. TRBV21-1 is a recognized pseudogene. The sequenced material came from peripheral blood. The receptor was derived from a man in his sixties or seventies with active COVID-19. CDR3 protein: CATRGGWDRPYSGANVLTF. The CDR3 bases are TGTGCCACCCGAGGGGGGTGGGACAGGCCATACTCTGGGGCCAACGTCCTGACTTTC.